The 3 T cell receptor beta chains below were found in one sample sequenced in a study of blood T cell repertoires in COVID-19. Some clones are missing from TCRdb's copy, which holds only in-frame ones; the method was immunoSEQ multiplex PCR. The sample lists about 220,000 clones; about 79% were seen once. Material: peripheral blood. These receptors were taken from a man aged 40-55 years who had recovered from COVID-19.

This chain links TRBV11-2 with TRBJ1-1; D remains unclear. V lost 5 bases, J lost 0 bases, and 7 bases lay in between. Germline lookup yields CDR1 SGHAT and CDR2 FQNNGV. The CDR3 is made up of 13 amino acids. The CDR3: CASSIRLNTEAFF. CDR3 nucleotide sequence: TGTGCCAGCAGCATCCGTTTGAACACTGAAGCTTTCTTT.

V and J are TRBV7-2 and TRBJ2-6, with a tentative D call TRBD1 (5 bases). Germline assignment: CDR1 SGHTA and CDR2 FQGNSA. The V end was cut by 6 bases, the J end by 2 bases, with 11 bases between. CDR3 length equals 15 residues. DNA for the CDR3: TGTGCCAGCAGAATGAAGGGGACTGGGGCCAACGTCCTGACTTTC. This sequence encodes CASRMKGTGANVLTF.

The rearrangement links TRBV7-8 to TRBJ2-7; 7 positions match TRBD1. The J segment lost 2 bases and the V segment lost 1 base, leaving 8 bases of the junction unmatched. This CDR3 is built from 16 residues. Germline CDR1 is SGHVS and CDR2 is FQNEAQ. The CDR3 region has the DNA TGTGCCAGCAGCTTAGGCGCTGGGACAGCCGCCTACGAGCAGTACTTC. Protein: CASSLGAGTAAYEQYF.